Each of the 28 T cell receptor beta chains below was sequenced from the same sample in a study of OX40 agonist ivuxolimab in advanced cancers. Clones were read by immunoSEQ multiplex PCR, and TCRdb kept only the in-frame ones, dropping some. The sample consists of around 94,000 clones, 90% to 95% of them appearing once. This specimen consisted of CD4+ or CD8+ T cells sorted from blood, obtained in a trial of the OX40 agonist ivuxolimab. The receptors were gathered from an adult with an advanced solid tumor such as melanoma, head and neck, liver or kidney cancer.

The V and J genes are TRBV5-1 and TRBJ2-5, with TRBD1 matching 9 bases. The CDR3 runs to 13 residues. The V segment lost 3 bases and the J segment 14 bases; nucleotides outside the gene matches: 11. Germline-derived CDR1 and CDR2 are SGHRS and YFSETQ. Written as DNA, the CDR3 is TGCGCCAGCAGCTCCGGGACAGGGACGATTCTATACTTC. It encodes CASSSGTGTILYF.

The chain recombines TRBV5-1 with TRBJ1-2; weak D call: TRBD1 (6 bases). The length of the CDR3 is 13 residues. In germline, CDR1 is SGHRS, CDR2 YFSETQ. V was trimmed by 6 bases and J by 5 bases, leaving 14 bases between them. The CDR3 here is CASTGGQGYGYTF. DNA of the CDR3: TGCGCCAGCACCGGAGGGCAGGGGTATGGCTACACCTTC.

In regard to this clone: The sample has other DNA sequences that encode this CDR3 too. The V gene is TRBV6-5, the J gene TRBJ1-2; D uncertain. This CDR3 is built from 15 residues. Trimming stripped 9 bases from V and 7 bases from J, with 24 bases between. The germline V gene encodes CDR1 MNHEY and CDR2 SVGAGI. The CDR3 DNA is TGTGCCAGTAGAACTCCAGTTCCCGGGGTCGGTGGCTACACCTTC. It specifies CASRTPVPGVGGYTF.

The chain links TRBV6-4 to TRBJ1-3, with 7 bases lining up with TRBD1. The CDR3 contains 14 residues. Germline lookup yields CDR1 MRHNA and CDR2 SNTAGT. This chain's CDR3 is CAGPGGVSGNTIYF. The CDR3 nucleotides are TGTGCGGGACCAGGGGGGGTATCTGGAAACACCATATATTTT.

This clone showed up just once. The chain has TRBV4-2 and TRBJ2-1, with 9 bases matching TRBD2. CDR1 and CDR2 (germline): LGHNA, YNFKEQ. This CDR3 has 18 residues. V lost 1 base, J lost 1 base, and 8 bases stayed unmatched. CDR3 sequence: CASSQGNSGSGSYNEQFF. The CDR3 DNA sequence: TGTGCCAGCAGCCAAGGTAATAGCGGGAGCGGATCCTACAATGAGCAGTTCTTC.

The CDR3 region is CSVAIGTNYGYTF. The DNA for the CDR3 is TGCAGCGTTGCTATAGGCACAAACTATGGCTACACCTTC. This chain connects TRBV29-1 to TRBJ1-2; D not resolved. Trimming removed 4 bases from V and 2 bases from J, with 11 bases in between. CDR1 is SQVTM and CDR2 is ANQGSEA in the germline V gene. The CDR3 consists of 13 residues.

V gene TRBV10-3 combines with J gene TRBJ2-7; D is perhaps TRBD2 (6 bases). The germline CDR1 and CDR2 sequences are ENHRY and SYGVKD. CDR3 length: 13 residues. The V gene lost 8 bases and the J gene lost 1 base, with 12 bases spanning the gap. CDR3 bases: TGTGCCATCCGGGGGACGGAATCCTACGAGCAGTACTTC. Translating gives CAIRGTESYEQYF.

The CDR3 nucleotides are TGTGCCAGCAGCTTCGACAGGTATAGCTCCTACGAGCAGTACTTC. This encodes CASSFDRYSSYEQYF. The rearrangement links TRBV7-2 to TRBJ2-7, with D possibly being TRBD1 (6 bases). The V end was cut by 3 bases, the J end by 0 bases, with 12 bases between. CDR3 length: 15 residues. Germline CDR1 reads SGHTA; CDR2 reads FQGNSA.

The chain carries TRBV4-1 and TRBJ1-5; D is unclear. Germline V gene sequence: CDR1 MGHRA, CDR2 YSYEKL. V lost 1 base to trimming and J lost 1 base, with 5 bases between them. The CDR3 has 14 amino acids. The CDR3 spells CASSQVSSNQPQHF. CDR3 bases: TGCGCCAGCAGCCAAGTTAGCAGCAATCAGCCCCAGCATTTT.

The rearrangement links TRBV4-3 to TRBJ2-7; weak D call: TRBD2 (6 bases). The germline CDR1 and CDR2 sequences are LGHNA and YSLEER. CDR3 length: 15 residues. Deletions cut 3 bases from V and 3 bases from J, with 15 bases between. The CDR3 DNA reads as TGCGCCAGCAGCCACCTCCGGGACTCATACTACGAGCAGTACTTC. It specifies CASSHLRDSYYEQYF.

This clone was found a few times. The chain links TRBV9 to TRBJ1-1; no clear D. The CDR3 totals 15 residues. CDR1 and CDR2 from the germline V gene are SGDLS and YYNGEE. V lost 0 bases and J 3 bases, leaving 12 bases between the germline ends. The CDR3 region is CASSVEGAEDTEAFF. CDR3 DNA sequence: TGTGCCAGCAGCGTAGAGGGAGCGGAAGACACTGAAGCTTTCTTT.

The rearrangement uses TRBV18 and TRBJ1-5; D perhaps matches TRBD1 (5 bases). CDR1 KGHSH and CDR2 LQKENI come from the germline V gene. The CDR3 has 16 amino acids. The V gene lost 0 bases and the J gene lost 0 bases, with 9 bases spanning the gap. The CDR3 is CASSPPGRFSNQPQHF. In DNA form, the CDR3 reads TGTGCCAGCTCACCACCGGGACGGTTTAGCAATCAGCCCCAGCATTTT. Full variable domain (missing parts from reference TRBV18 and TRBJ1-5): NAGVMQNPRHLVRRRGQEARLRCSPMKGHSHVYWYRQLPEEGLKFMVYLQKENIIDESGMPKERFSAEFPKEGPSILRIQQVVRGDSAAYFCASSPPGRFSNQPQHFGDGTRLSIL.

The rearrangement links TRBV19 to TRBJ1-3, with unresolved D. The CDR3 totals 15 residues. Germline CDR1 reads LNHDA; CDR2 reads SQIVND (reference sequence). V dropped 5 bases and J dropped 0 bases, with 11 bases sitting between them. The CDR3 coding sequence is TGTGCCAGTAGTGGATCACATCGCTCTGGAAACACCATATATTTT. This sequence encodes CASSGSHRSGNTIYF.

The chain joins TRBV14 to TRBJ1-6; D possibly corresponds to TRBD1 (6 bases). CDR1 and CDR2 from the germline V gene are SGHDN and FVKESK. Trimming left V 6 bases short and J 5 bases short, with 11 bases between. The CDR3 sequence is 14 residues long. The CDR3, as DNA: TGTGCCAGCAGTTACAGGGTCCATAATTCACCCCTCCACTTT. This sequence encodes CASSYRVHNSPLHF.

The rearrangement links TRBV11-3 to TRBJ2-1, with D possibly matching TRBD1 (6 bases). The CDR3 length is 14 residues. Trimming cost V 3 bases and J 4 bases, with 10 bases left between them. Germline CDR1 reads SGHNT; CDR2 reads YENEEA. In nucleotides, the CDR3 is TGTGCCAGCAGCTTTAGGGACACTTACAATGAGCAGTTCTTC. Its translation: CASSFRDTYNEQFF.

CDR3 nucleotide sequence: TGTGCCAGCAGTGGGACTAGCGGGGGGCACAATGAGCAGTTCTTC. Its translation is CASSGTSGGHNEQFF. The chain carries TRBV6-1 and TRBJ2-1, with 14 bases that match TRBD2. The germline CDR1 and CDR2 sequences are MNHNS and SASEGT. The CDR3 is 15 amino acids. J lost 5 bases, V lost 4 bases, and 1 base had no gene match.

The CDR3 region is CASSELTGWVGELFF. CDR3 DNA: TGTGCCAGCAGTGAGTTGACAGGCTGGGTCGGGGAGCTGTTTTTT. The genes are TRBV2 and TRBJ2-2; a possible D gene is TRBD1 (6 bases). Deletions cut 3 bases from V and 7 bases from J, with 15 bases between. The CDR3 has 15 amino acids. CDR1 and CDR2 from the germline V gene are SNHLY and FYNNEI. Full variable domain (outside the CDR3, taken from reference TRBV2 and TRBJ2-2): EPEVTQTPSHQVTQMGQEVILRCVPISNHLYFYWYRQILGQKVEFLVSFYNNEISEKSEIFDDQFSVERPDGSNFTLKIRSTKLEDSAMYFCASSELTGWVGELFFGEGSRLTVL.

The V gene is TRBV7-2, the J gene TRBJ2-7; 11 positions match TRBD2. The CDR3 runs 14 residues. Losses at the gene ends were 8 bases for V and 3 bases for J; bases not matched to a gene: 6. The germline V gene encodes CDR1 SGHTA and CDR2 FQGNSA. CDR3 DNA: TGTGCCAGCGAGTTGGGGACTAGCGGCTACGAGCAGTACTTC. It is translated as CASELGTSGYEQYF.

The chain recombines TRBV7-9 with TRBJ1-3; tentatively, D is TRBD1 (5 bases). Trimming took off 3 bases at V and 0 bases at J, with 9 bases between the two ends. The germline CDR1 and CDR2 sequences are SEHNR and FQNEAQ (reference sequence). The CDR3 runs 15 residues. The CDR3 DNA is TGTGCCAGCAGCTTCCCAAGGGGCTCTGGAAACACCATATATTTT. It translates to CASSFPRGSGNTIYF.

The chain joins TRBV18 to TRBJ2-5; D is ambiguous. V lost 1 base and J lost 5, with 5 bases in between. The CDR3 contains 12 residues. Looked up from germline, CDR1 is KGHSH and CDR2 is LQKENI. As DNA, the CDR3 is TGTGCCAGCTCACCACTCCGGGAGACCCAGTACTTC. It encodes CASSPLRETQYF.

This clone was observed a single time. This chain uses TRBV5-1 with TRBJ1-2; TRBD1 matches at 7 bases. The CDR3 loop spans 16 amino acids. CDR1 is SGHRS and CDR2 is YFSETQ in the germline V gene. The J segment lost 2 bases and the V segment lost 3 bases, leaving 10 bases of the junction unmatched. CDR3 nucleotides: TGCGCCAGCAGCTGGGGGGCCGGGACAGCGAACTATGGCTACACCTTC. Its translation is CASSWGAGTANYGYTF.

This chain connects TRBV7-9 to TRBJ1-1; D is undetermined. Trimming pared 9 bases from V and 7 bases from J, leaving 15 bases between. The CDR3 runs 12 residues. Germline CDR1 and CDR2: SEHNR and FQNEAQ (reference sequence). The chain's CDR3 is CASIETGFEAFF. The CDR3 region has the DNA TGTGCCAGTATCGAGACGGGCTTTGAAGCTTTCTTT.

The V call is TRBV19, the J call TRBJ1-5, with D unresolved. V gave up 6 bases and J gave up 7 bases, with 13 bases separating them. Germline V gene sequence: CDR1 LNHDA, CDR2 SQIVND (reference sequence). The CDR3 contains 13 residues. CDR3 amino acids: CASRTPGGQPQHF. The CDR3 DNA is TGTGCCAGTAGGACCCCGGGTGGACAGCCCCAGCATTTT.

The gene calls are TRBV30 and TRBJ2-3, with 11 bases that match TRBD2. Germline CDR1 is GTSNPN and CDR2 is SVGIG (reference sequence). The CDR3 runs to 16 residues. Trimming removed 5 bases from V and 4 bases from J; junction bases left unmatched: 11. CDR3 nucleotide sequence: TGTGCCTGGGAGGTTGGGGTTAGCGGGAGGGCAGATACGCAGTATTTT. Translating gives CAWEVGVSGRADTQYF.

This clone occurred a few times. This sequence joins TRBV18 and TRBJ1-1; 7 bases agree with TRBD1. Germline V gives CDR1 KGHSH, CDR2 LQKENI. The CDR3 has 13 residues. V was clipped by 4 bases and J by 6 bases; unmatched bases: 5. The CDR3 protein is CASSRQDRSEAFF. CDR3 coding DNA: TGTGCCAGCTCACGCCAGGACAGGTCTGAAGCTTTCTTT.

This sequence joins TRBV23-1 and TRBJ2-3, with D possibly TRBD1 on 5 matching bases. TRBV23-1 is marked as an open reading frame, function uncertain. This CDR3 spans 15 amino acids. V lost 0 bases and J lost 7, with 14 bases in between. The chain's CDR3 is CASSQSNAAGNTQYF. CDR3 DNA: TGCGCCAGCAGTCAATCGAACGCGGCAGGGAATACGCAGTATTTT.

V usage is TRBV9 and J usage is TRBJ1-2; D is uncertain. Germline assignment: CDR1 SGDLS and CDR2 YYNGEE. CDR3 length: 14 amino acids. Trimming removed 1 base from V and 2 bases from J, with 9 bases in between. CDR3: CASSVSGGNYGYTF. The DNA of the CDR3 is TGTGCCAGCAGCGTATCGGGAGGAAACTATGGCTACACCTTC. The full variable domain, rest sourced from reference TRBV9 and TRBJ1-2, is DSGVTQTPKHLITATGQRVTLRCSPRSGDLSVYWYQQSLDQGLQFLIQYYNGEERAKGNILERFSAQQFPDLHSELNLSSLELGDSALYFCASSVSGGNYGYTFGSGTRLTVV.

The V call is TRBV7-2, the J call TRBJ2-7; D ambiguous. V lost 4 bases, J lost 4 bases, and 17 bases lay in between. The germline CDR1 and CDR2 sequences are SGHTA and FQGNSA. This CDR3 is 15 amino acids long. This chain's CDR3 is CASSSLSLRHYEQYF. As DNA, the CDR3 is TGTGCCAGCAGCTCTCTATCCCTTCGACATTACGAGCAGTACTTC.